Below, 22 T cell receptor beta chains from the same sample are listed, as sequenced in a study of vaccination and CD4 T cells after COVID-19. Treatment defined: roughly 10-day PBMC culture with coronavirus spike peptide pools or control peptides (ViraFEST assay). Their specific antigens are unknown. The study sequenced cultured CD4+ T cell DNA using the Oncomine TCR Beta short-read assay. TCRdb passed the PCR reads through MiXCR, listing each CDR3 protein once. The sample contains just under 20,000 distinct CDR3 sequences, about 44% of which appear only once. The sample was CD4+ T cells from blood, cultured in vitro, taken before SARS-CoV-2 vaccination. The receptors derive from a human donor who had recovered from COVID-19.

The V gene is TRBV20-1, the J gene TRBJ2-2; D is uncertain. Germline values: CDR1 DFQATT, CDR2 SNEGSKA (reference sequence). The CDR3 totals 11 residues. V lost 6 bases, J lost 7 bases, and 9 bases lay in between. CDR3 nucleotides: TGCAGTGCGAAGGGTGACGGGGAGCTGTTTTTT. It encodes CSAKGDGELFF.

This chain joins TRBV18 and TRBJ1-5; D unresolved. CDR3 size: 13 residues. Trimming cost V 2 bases and J 3 bases, with 5 bases left between them. Germline CDR1 and CDR2: KGHSH and LQKENI. In nucleotides, the CDR3 is TGTGCCAGCTCACCAGGGCACAATCAGCCCCAGCATTTT. Protein product: CASSPGHNQPQHF.

The chain uses TRBV7-8 and TRBJ2-1; the D is unclear. Looked up from germline, CDR1 is SGHVS and CDR2 is FQNEAQ. V was cut by 6 bases and J by 10 bases, with 16 bases left in between. CDR3 length equals 13 residues. CDR3 amino acids: CASRPRSVGEQFF. The DNA of the CDR3 is TGTGCCAGCAGACCGAGGTCCGTCGGCGAGCAGTTCTTC.

The rearrangement uses TRBV7-9 and TRBJ1-1; no definite D call. The CDR3 has 14 amino acids. Deletions cut 1 base from V and 1 base from J, with 7 bases between. Germline values: CDR1 SEHNR, CDR2 FQNEAQ (reference sequence). The CDR3 nucleotides read TGTGCCAGCAGCTTAGGCCAGTGGAACACTGAAGCTTTCTTT. This sequence encodes CASSLGQWNTEAFF.

This rearrangement joins TRBV11-3 to TRBJ1-4, with D perhaps matching TRBD1 (5 bases). The CDR3 length is 12 residues. Germline CDR1 is SGHNT and CDR2 is YENEEA. V dropped 3 bases and J dropped 9 bases, with 8 bases sitting between them. CDR3 residues: CASSLGRQKLFF. Here the CDR3 DNA reads TGTGCCAGCAGCTTGGGACGGCAAAAACTGTTTTTT.

This chain connects TRBV4-3 to TRBJ1-2; TRBD1 agrees at 8 bases. J lost 10 bases, V lost 3 bases, and 10 bases had no gene match. From germline, CDR1 is LGHNA and CDR2 YSLEER. The CDR3 sequence is 14 residues long. The CDR3 DNA is TGCGCCAGCAGCCACGCCGGGACAGGTCCAGTCTACACCTTC. Protein product: CASSHAGTGPVYTF.

The V gene is TRBV27, the J gene TRBJ2-5; weak D call: TRBD2 (7 bases). Germline assignment: CDR1 MNHEY and CDR2 SMNVEV (reference sequence). Trimming shortened V by 3 bases and J by 5 bases, and 10 bases separated the two germline ends. The CDR3 has 13 residues. CDR3 amino acids: CASSLAGAETQYF. The DNA for the CDR3 is TGTGCCAGCAGTTTGGCGGGGGCGGAGACCCAGTACTTC.

The CDR3 protein is CSASRARAGGWGETQYF. CDR3 coding DNA: TGCAGTGCTAGCCGGGCCCGGGCGGGAGGTTGGGGTGAGACCCAGTACTTC. The V call is TRBV20-1, the J call TRBJ2-5; the match to TRBD2 covers 8 bases. The trim removed 3 bases at V and 5 bases at J, leaving 17 bases unmatched. Germline V gene data show CDR1 as DFQATT and CDR2 as SNEGSKA (reference sequence). The CDR3 runs 17 residues.

The sample holds one count of this clonotype. The chain joins TRBV7-3 to TRBJ2-7; D is undetermined. Trimming removed 2 bases at V and 2 bases at J, with 10 bases between. This CDR3 contains 14 residues. Germline V gives CDR1 SGHTA, CDR2 FQGTGA. CDR3 amino acids: CASSLRLRAYEQYF. Written as DNA, the CDR3 is TGTGCCAGCAGCTTACGGCTCAGAGCCTACGAGCAGTACTTC.

The J gene is TRBJ2-5, the V gene TRBV4-1; 8 positions match TRBD2. Losses at the gene ends were 4 bases for V and 7 bases for J; bases not matched to a gene: 14. This CDR3 contains 16 residues. Germline-derived CDR1 and CDR2 are MGHRA and YSYEKL. This CDR3 is CASSPKRFGGAVTQYF. The DNA of the CDR3 is TGCGCCAGCAGCCCAAAGAGGTTCGGGGGGGCGGTGACCCAGTACTTC.

J is TRBJ1-6 and V is TRBV6-5; 8 bases line up with TRBD1. This CDR3 is built from 14 residues. The trim removed 4 bases at V and 8 bases at J, leaving 4 bases unmatched. The germline V gene has CDR1 MNHEY and CDR2 SVGAGI. The CDR3 spells CASSSRGLDSPLHF. The DNA for the CDR3 is TGTGCCAGCAGTTCCAGGGGGCTAGATTCACCCCTCCACTTT.

This clonotype was observed a few times. The gene calls are TRBV6-1 and TRBJ1-1; TRBD1 aligns across 7 bases. CDR3 length equals 13 residues. CDR1 is MNHNS, CDR2 SASEGT, per germline. Trimming removed 6 bases from V and 0 bases from J; junction bases left unmatched: 1. CDR3 nucleotides: TGTGCCAGCAGCGGGACAGTGAACACTGAAGCTTTCTTT. Translated, it gives CASSGTVNTEAFF.

V gene TRBV6-2 or TRBV6-3 combines with J gene TRBJ1-5; D ambiguous. The germline V gene encodes CDR1 MNHEY and CDR2 SVGEGT. The CDR3 consists of 17 residues. Between the trimmed V and J ends, which lost 0 bases and 0 bases, there was a span of 12 bases. CDR3 sequence: CASSYSFYSDSNQPQHF. Here the CDR3 DNA reads TGTGCCAGCAGTTACTCGTTCTACAGCGATAGCAATCAGCCCCAGCATTTT.

This clonotype has only a few counts. The rearrangement joins TRBV5-1 to TRBJ2-5; a possible D gene is TRBD1 (6 bases). Germline V gene data show CDR1 as SGHRS and CDR2 as YFSETQ. V lost 3 bases, J lost 1 base, and 7 bases lay in between. This CDR3 contains 13 residues. CDR3 protein: CASSSTGQETQYF. CDR3 nucleotides: TGCGCCAGCAGCTCGACAGGCCAAGAGACCCAGTACTTC.

The chain recombines TRBV4-2 with TRBJ1-6, with no clear D. CDR1 is LGHNA and CDR2 is YNFKEQ in the germline V gene. The CDR3 covers 16 residues. V lost 0 bases and J 6 bases, leaving 12 bases between the germline ends. The DNA for the CDR3 is TGTGCCAGCAGCCAAGATGAGGCAGGAGGTAATTCACCCCTCCACTTT. Protein product: CASSQDEAGGNSPLHF.

The table lists this clonotype with a count of one. The V call is TRBV10-2, the J call TRBJ1-5, with D possibly matching TRBD1 (6 bases). CDR3 size: 14 residues. The ends were cut back, 2 bases at V and 1 base at J, with 6 bases in the middle. Germline V gives CDR1 WSHSY, CDR2 SAAADI. CDR3 in DNA: TGCGCCAGCAGTGAGACAGGGAGCAATCAGCCCCAGCATTTT. It encodes CASSETGSNQPQHF.

The CDR3 bases are TGTGCCAGTAGTATAAAGGGAAACTATGGCTACACCTTC. It codes for CASSIKGNYGYTF. V is TRBV19 and J is TRBJ1-2, with no clear D. Looked up from germline, CDR1 is LNHDA and CDR2 is SQIVND (reference sequence). The length of the CDR3 is 13 residues. V lost 2 bases and J 2 bases, leaving 6 bases between the germline ends.

This clonotype was detected only a few times. The chain joins TRBV20-1 to TRBJ2-5; D is uncertain. The germline gives CDR1 DFQATT, CDR2 SNEGSKA (reference sequence). This CDR3 is built from 12 residues. V lost 5 bases and J lost 3, with 10 bases in between. CDR3 sequence: CSALHGKETQYF. The CDR3 bases are TGCAGTGCTCTTCACGGTAAAGAGACCCAGTACTTC.

The chain combines TRBV19 with TRBJ2-1; the D call may be TRBD1 or TRBD2 (5 bases each). V was trimmed by 1 base and J by 0 bases, leaving 16 bases between them. This CDR3 has 18 amino acids. Looked up from germline, CDR1 is LNHDA and CDR2 is SQIVND (reference sequence). The CDR3 is CASSIGGAGIHSYNEQFF. In DNA, the CDR3 is TGTGCCAGTAGTATAGGAGGGGCAGGGATACACTCCTACAATGAGCAGTTCTTC.

This clonotype was found a few times. The chain has TRBV6-1 and TRBJ1-5; no clear D. In germline, CDR1 is MNHNS, CDR2 SASEGT. This CDR3 spans 18 amino acids. V lost 2 bases and J 3 bases, leaving 20 bases between the germline ends. The CDR3 here is CASSELGSWATFNQPQHF. CDR3 bases: TGTGCCAGCAGTGAATTGGGCAGCTGGGCCACCTTCAATCAGCCCCAGCATTTT.

This chain links TRBV11-2 with TRBJ2-5; the D gene could be TRBD1 or TRBD2 (6 bases each). Per germline, CDR1 SGHAT and CDR2 FQNNGV. V was pared by 2 bases and J by 1 base, with 11 bases between. CDR3 length: 15 residues. CDR3 sequence reads: CASSLRGTLQETQYF. The CDR3 region has the DNA TGTGCCAGCAGCTTAAGGGGGACTCTCCAAGAGACCCAGTACTTC.

The V gene is TRBV6-4, the J gene TRBJ2-1; 13 bases match TRBD2. V shed 5 bases and J 10 bases; nucleotides not matched to a gene: 8. This CDR3 has 15 residues. Germline values: CDR1 MRHNA, CDR2 SNTAGT. CDR3 in amino acids: CASSLLAGGVQEQFF. The CDR3 DNA follows: TGTGCCAGCAGTCTACTAGCGGGAGGGGTACAGGAGCAGTTCTTC.